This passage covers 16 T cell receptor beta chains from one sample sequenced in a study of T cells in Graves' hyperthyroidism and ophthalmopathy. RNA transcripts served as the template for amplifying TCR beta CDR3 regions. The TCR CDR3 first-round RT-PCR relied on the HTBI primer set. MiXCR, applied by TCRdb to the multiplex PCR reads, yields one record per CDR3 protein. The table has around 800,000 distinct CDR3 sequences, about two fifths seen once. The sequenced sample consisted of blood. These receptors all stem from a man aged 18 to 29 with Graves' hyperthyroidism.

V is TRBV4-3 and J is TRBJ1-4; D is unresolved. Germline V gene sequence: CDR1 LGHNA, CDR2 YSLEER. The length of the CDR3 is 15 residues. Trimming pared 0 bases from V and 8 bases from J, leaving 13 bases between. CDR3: CASSQEQHGGEKLFF. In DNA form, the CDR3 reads TGCGCCAGCAGCCAAGAACAACATGGAGGGGAAAAACTGTTTTTT.

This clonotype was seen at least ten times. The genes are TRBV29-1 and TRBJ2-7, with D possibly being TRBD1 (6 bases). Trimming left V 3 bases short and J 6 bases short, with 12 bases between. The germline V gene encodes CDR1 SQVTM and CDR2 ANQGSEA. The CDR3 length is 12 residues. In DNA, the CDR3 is TGCAGCGTTGAGATGGACAGCGGCGAGCAGTACTTC. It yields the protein CSVEMDSGEQYF.

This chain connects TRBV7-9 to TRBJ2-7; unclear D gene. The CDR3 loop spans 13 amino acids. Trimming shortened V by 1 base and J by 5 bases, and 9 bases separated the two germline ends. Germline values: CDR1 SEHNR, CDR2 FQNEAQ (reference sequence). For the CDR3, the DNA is TGTGCCAGCAGCTTAGGGGGATCGAACGAGCAGTACTTC. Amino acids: CASSLGGSNEQYF. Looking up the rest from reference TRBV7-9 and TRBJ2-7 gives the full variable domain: DTGVSQNPRHKITKRGQNVTFRCDPISEHNRLYWYRQTLGQGPEFLTYFQNEAQLEKSRLLSDRFSAERPKGSFSTLEIQRTEQGDSAMYLCASSLGGSNEQYFGPGTRLTVT.

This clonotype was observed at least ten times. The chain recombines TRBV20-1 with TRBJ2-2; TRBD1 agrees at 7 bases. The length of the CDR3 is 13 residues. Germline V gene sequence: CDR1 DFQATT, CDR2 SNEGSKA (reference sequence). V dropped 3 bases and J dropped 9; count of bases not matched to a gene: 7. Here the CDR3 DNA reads TGCAGTGCTAGGACACAGGGGATCCGGGAGCTGTTTTTT. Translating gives CSARTQGIRELFF.

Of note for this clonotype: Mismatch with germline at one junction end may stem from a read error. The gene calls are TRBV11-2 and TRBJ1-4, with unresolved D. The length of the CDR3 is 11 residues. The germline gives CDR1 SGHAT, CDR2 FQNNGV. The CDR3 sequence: CAGSLVEKLFF. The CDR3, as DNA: TGTGCCGGCAGCTTGGTAGAAAAACTGTTTTTT.

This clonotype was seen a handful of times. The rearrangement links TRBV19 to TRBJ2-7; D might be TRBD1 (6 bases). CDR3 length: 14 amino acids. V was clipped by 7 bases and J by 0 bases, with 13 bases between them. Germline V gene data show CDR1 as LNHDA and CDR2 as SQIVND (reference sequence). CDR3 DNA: TGTGCCAGTATGAGGACAGCTCTCTCCTACGAGCAGTACTTC. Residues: CASMRTALSYEQYF.

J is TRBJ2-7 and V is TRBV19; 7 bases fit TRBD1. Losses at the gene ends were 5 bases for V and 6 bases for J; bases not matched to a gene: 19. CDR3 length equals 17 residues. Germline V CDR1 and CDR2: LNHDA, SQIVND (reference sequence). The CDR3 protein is CASSPYPRRQGVAEQYF. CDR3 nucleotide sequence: TGTGCCAGTAGTCCCTACCCTCGTCGACAGGGTGTGGCCGAGCAGTACTTC. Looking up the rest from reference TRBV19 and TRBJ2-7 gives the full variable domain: DGGITQSPKYLFRKEGQNVTLSCEQNLNHDAMYWYRQDPGQGLRLIYYSQIVNDFQKGDIAEGYSVSREKKESFPLTVTSAQKNPTAFYLCASSPYPRRQGVAEQYFGPGTRLTVT.

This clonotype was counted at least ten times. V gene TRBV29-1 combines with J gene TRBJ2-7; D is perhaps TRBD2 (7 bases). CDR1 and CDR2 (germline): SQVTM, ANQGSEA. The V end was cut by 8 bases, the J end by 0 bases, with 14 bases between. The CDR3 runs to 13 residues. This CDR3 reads CSPYRGASYEQYF. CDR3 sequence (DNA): TGCAGCCCGTACCGGGGGGCCTCCTACGAGCAGTACTTC.

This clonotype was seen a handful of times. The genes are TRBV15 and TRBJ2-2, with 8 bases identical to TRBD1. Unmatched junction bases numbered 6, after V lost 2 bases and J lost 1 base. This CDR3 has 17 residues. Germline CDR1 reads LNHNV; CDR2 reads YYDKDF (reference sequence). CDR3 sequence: CATSRPTGQGNTGELFF. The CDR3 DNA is TGTGCCACCAGCAGACCTACAGGACAGGGGAACACCGGGGAGCTGTTTTTT.

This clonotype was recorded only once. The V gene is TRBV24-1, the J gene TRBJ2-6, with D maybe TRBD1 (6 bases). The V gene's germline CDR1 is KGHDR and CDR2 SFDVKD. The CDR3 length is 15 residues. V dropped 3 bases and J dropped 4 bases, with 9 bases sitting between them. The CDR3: CATSDPGTGANVLTF. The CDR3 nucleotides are TGTGCCACCAGTGATCCCGGGACAGGGGCCAACGTCCTGACTTTC.

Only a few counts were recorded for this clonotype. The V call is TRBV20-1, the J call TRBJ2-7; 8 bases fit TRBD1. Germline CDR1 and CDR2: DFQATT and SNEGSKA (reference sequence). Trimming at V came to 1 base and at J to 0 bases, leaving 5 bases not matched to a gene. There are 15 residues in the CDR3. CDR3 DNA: TGCAGTGCTAGAGGCCGGGACAGGAGCTCCTACGAGCAGTACTTC. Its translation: CSARGRDRSSYEQYF.

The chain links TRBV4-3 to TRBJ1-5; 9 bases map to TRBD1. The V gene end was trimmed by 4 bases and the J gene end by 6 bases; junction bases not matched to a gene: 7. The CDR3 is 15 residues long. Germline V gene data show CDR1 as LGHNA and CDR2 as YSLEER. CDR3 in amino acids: CASSLGTGRTQPQHF. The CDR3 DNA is TGCGCCAGCAGCCTTGGGACAGGGAGAACTCAGCCCCAGCATTTT.

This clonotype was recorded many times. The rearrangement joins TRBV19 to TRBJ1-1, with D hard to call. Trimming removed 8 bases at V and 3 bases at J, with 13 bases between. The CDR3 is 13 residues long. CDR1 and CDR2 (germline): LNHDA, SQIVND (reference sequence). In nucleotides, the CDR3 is TGTGCCAGTCGGTTTTCATATTACACTGAAGCTTTCTTT. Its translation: CASRFSYYTEAFF.

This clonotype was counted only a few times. In nucleotides, the CDR3 is TGTGCCAGCAGCTCGAGCGGTCGGGGGCGAAACACCGGGGAGCTGTTTTTT. Its protein product is CASSSSGRGRNTGELFF. V is TRBV7-2 and J is TRBJ2-2; D tentatively fits TRBD1 or TRBD2 (6 bases each). Germline CDR1 reads SGHTA; CDR2 reads FQGNSA. The CDR3 is 17 amino acids. Between the trimmed V and J ends, which lost 4 bases and 2 bases, there was a span of 17 bases.

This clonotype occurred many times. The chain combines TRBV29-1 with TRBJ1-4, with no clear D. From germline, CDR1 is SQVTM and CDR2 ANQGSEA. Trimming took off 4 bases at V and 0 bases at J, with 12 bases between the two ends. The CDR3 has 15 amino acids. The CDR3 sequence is CSVAFGLATNEKLFF. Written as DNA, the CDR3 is TGCAGCGTTGCCTTCGGACTTGCAACTAATGAAAAACTGTTTTTT.

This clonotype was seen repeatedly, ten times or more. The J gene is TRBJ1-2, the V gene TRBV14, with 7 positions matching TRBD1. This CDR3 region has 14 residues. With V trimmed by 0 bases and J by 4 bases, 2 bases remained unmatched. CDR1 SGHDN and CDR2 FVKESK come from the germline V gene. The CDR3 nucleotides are TGTGCCAGCAGCCAAGAGACAGGGCCCTATGGCTACACCTTC. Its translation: CASSQETGPYGYTF.